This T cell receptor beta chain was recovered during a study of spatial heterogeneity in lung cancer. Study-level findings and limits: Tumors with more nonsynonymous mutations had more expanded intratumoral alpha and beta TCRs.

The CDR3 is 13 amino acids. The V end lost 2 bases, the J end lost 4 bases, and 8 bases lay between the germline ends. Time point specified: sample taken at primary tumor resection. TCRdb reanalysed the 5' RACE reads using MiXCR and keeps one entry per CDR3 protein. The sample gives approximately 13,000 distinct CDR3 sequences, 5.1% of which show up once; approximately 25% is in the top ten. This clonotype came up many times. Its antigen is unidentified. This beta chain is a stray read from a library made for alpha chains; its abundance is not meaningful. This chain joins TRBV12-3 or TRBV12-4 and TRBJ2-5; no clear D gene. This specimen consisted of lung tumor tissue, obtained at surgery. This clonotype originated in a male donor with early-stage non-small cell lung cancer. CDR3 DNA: TGTGCCAGCAGTTTACGCTCGGTAGAGACCCAGTACTTC. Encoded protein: CASSLRSVETQYF.